One T cell receptor (beta chain) is described in this entry. The sample belongs to a study of cytomegalovirus exposure and HLA in healthy donors. The study ran its PCR with 60 Vbeta and 13 Jbeta primers. The table came from immunoSEQ multiplex PCR; TCRdb's copy has only in-frame clones and leaves some out. This sample has 140,000 to 150,000 clones, with around 75% found just once. What was sequenced was PBMCs. The sequence was obtained from a woman under 30 in good health and CMV-seronegative.

CDR3 sequence: CASSLPGIPGYTF. In DNA form, the CDR3 reads TGTGCCAGCAGCTTGCCCGGGATCCCTGGCTACACCTTC. The chain combines TRBV5-6 with TRBJ1-2; D gene ambiguous. Germline V gene sequence: CDR1 SGHDT, CDR2 YYEEEE. Trimming removed 1 base from V and 7 bases from J, with 11 bases in between. The CDR3 sequence is 13 residues long.